This T cell receptor beta chain was sequenced during a study of T cell clones after liver transplantation. Trimming cost V 3 bases and J 4 bases; bases outside gene matches: 6. The CDR3 has 15 residues. Germline V CDR1 and CDR2: SGHTA, FQGNSA. The assay was immunoSEQ multiplex PCR, and TCRdb's table has in-frame clones only and misses some. The sample carries approximately 75,000 clones, about 80% recorded once. This sample comprised CD4+ T cells from blood, obtained 12 months after liver transplant. The V and J genes are TRBV7-2 and TRBJ2-1, with TRBD2 matching 7 bases. The TCR sequence derives from a human patient who received a liver transplant. Some T cells may have come from the graft donor. The chain's CDR3 is CASSFVAGPYNEQFF. Written as DNA, the CDR3 is TGTGCCAGCAGCTTTGTAGCGGGTCCATACAATGAGCAGTTCTTC.